This T cell receptor beta chain emerged from a study of blood T cell repertoires in COVID-19. Trimming took 1 base from V and 2 from J; bases not matched to a gene: 2. The CDR3 runs to 15 residues. Germline V gene sequence: CDR1 LNHDA, CDR2 SQIVND (reference sequence). As handled by the study authors: Amplification of reference gene primers was used by the study to estimate nucleated cell counts. The table came from immunoSEQ multiplex PCR; TCRdb's copy has only in-frame clones and leaves some out. That table gives V, J and clone size, and the DNA gave D and trimming. The profile covers 40,000 to 65,000 clones, with around 72% appearing a single time and under 15% taken by the ten largest.

This chain joins TRBV19 and TRBJ2-3, with 8 bases lining up with TRBD1. Sample: peripheral blood. The clonotype originates from a human donor with active or convalescent COVID-19. The donor label of this sample is uncertain. The CDR3 loop is CASSIVGQATDTQYF. The CDR3 nucleotides read TGTGCCAGTAGTATAGTGGGACAGGCCACAGATACGCAGTATTTT.